The clone carrying this T cell receptor (beta chain) was seen at least ten times. Transcripts of RNA were the source for amplifying TCR beta CDR3 regions. HTBI primers primed a first-round RT-PCR, and a second-round multiplex PCR followed. MiXCR, applied by TCRdb to the multiplex PCR reads, yields one record per CDR3 protein. The sample lists about 1.2 million distinct CDR3 sequences; about 36% were seen once. Diagnosis used clinical symptoms, serum thyroxine, TRAb, thyroid ultrasound and orbital computed tomography. This sample is part of a study of Graves' ophthalmopathy and Graves' hyperthyroidism. The CDR3 loop spans 15 amino acids. Trimming removed 3 bases at V and 6 bases at J, with 15 bases between.

The chain recombines TRBV12-3 or TRBV12-4 with TRBJ1-5; D perhaps matches TRBD1 (5 bases). The sequencing sample was made of peripheral blood or thyroid tissue (not recorded which). The TCR was taken from an adult man with Graves' hyperthyroidism. The CDR3 sequence: CASSLWSGRIQPQHF. DNA for the CDR3: TGTGCCAGCAGTTTGTGGTCAGGGCGCATTCAGCCCCAGCATTTT.